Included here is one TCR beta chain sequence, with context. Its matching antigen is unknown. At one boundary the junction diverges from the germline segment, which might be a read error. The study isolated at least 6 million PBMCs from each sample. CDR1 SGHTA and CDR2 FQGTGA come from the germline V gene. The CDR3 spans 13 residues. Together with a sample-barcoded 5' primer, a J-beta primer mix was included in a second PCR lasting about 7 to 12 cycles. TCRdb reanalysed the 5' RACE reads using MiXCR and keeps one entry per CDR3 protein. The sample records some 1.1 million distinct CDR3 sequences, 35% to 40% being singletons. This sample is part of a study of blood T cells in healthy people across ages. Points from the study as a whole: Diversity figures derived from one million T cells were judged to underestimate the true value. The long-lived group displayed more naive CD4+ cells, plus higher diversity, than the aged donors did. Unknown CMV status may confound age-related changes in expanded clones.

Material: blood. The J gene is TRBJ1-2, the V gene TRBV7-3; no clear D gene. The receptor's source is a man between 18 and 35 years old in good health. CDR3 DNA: TGTGCCAGCAGCTTATTCGGAGACTATAGCTACACCTTC. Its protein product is CASSLFGDYSYTF.